These T cell receptor beta chains were read from a single sample in a study of blood T cell repertoires in COVID-19. Repertoires were generated with immunoSEQ multiplex PCR, while TCRdb's copy carries only in-frame clones and drops some. The profile shows some 57,000 clones, 80% to 95% of them singletons. Sample: peripheral blood. The receptors originated from a human donor in a cohort sampled during active COVID-19. The CDR3 runs from the conserved cysteine through the conserved F or W.

J gene: TRBJ2-5; V gene: TRBV29-1; CDR3 protein: CSVCEREPGETQYF
J gene: TRBJ2-3; V gene: TRBV3-1/TRBV3-2; CDR3 protein: CASSQWASGIMDTQYF
J gene: TRBJ1-1; V gene: TRBV6-5; CDR3 protein: CASSYQTGDTEAFF
J gene: TRBJ1-6; V gene: TRBV6-5; CDR3 protein: CASSHRDRDSPLHF
J gene: TRBJ2-7; V gene: TRBV5-1; CDR3 protein: CASTYLMGQPYEQYF
J gene: TRBJ2-7; V gene: TRBV6-6; CDR3 protein: CASSYSQGNEQYF
J gene: TRBJ2-7; V gene: TRBV28; CDR3 protein: CANPRGGRGTYEQYF
J gene: TRBJ2-4; V gene: TRBV6-5; CDR3 protein: CASRAPGLAKNIQYF
J gene: TRBJ2-1; V gene: TRBV10-1; CDR3 protein: CASTELAGPEQFF
J gene: TRBJ2-3; V gene: TRBV5-1; CDR3 protein: CASSLELTDTQYF
J gene: TRBJ1-5; V gene: TRBV27; CDR3 protein: CASSLRTGVSNQPQHF
J gene: TRBJ1-4; V gene: TRBV7-8; CDR3 protein: CASSLRTGKTNEKLFF
J gene: TRBJ1-6; V gene: TRBV6-5; CDR3 protein: CASSYGQGDSPLHF
J gene: TRBJ2-3; V gene: TRBV9; CDR3 protein: CASSPWEAGVADTQYF
J gene: TRBJ2-5; V gene: TRBV15; CDR3 protein: CATSRAAADEETQYF
J gene: TRBJ2-1; V gene: TRBV9; CDR3 protein: CASAGTSNEQFF
J gene: TRBJ2-1; V gene: TRBV11-2; CDR3 protein: CASSLVGAPYNEQFF
J gene: TRBJ1-1; V gene: TRBV10-3; CDR3 protein: CAIGQGQGVIRAFF
J gene: TRBJ2-7; V gene: TRBV5-1; CDR3 protein: CASAPGLAASYEQYF
J gene: TRBJ1-5; V gene: TRBV7-2; CDR3 protein: CASSQGQGAQPQHF
J gene: TRBJ1-5; V gene: TRBV12-3/TRBV12-4; CDR3 protein: CASSLYSNQPQHF
J gene: TRBJ2-3; V gene: TRBV11-2; CDR3 protein: CASSLMMTGSTDTQYF
J gene: TRBJ2-7; V gene: TRBV4-1; CDR3 protein: CASSQVSGVLAGGNEQYF